A single sample gave rise to the 25 T cell receptor beta chains below, sequenced in a study of molecular identifiers for immune sequencing clone quantification. TCRdb analysed the PCR reads with MiXCR anew, one entry per CDR3 protein. The sample includes approximately 97,000 distinct CDR3 sequences, 20% to 25% seen only once; the top ten take 0.94%. The sequenced sample was naive CD8+ T cells from blood, with Jurkat cell RNA spiked in. Subset meaning: FACS-sorted CD8+CD4-CCR7+CD45RA+ naive T cells. These receptors were taken from a human donor in good health. Some libraries in this study had Jurkat cell RNA spiked in.

About this clonotype itself: This may stem from a read error, because a much larger clone lies one nucleotide away. The CDR3 region is CASSHDFIGTEAFF. The CDR3 bases are TGCGCCAGCAGCCATGATTTTATAGGTACTGAAGCTTTCTTT. The chain carries TRBV4-3 and TRBJ1-1; D not certain. The CDR3 spans 14 residues. Germline V gene sequence: CDR1 LGHNA, CDR2 YSLEER. V dropped 3 bases and J dropped 5 bases, with 13 bases sitting between them.

This clonotype has at least ten counts. This chain joins TRBV19 and TRBJ1-1, with D unclear. With 9 bases removed from V and 0 bases from J, the gap between germline ends came to 11 bases. The germline gives CDR1 LNHDA, CDR2 SQIVND (reference sequence). The CDR3 has 13 residues. The CDR3 is CARLGILNTEAFF. The CDR3 bases are TGTGCCAGGCTAGGGATCTTGAACACTGAAGCTTTCTTT.

This clonotype occurred many times. This rearrangement joins TRBV12-3 or TRBV12-4 to TRBJ2-5; D not certain. The CDR3 is 13 amino acids. The V gene lost 6 bases and the J gene lost 5 bases, with 13 bases spanning the gap. CDR3 in amino acids: CASSRGPTETQYF. DNA for the CDR3: TGTGCCAGCAGCAGAGGACCTACTGAGACCCAGTACTTC.

Ten or more counts support this clonotype. V gene TRBV27 combines with J gene TRBJ2-7; D perhaps matches TRBD1 (6 bases). Trimming removed 5 bases from V and 3 bases from J, with 14 bases in between. This CDR3 is built from 14 residues. CDR1 and CDR2 from the germline V gene are MNHEY and SMNVEV (reference sequence). CDR3 DNA: TGTGCCAGCAGTCAAGGTACAGGGATCTACGAGCAGTACTTC. Its translation: CASSQGTGIYEQYF.

The chain has TRBV5-1 and TRBJ1-3, with 10 positions matching TRBD1. The germline gives CDR1 SGHRS, CDR2 YFSETQ. V lost 1 base and J lost 3; bases outside the gene matches: 4. CDR3 length: 16 residues. CDR3 region: CASSLRQGADGNTIYF. In DNA, the CDR3 is TGCGCCAGCAGCTTGCGACAGGGGGCTGATGGAAACACCATATATTTT.

This clonotype came up a few times. The rearrangement uses TRBV11-2 and TRBJ2-5, with no clear D. V lost 1 base, J lost 2 bases, and 11 bases lay in between. The CDR3 is made up of 15 amino acids. The germline CDR1 and CDR2 sequences are SGHAT and FQNNGV. Here the CDR3 DNA reads TGTGCCAGCAGCTTAGGTTATGGTGTGCAAGAGACCCAGTACTTC. Translating gives CASSLGYGVQETQYF.

The sample holds many counts of this clonotype. This chain joins TRBV7-9 and TRBJ2-5; a weak D match, TRBD1 (7 bases). V lost 4 bases and J lost 4, with 13 bases in between. This CDR3 is built from 14 residues. Germline loops: CDR1 SEHNR, CDR2 FQNEAQ (reference sequence). This CDR3 is CASSSQGGRETQYF. The CDR3 DNA reads as TGTGCCAGCAGCTCCCAGGGGGGCCGAGAGACCCAGTACTTC.

A word on this clonotype: A much larger clonotype is one base distant, so this may be a read error. The chain joins TRBV10-3 to TRBJ1-2; D gene ambiguous. This CDR3 has 14 amino acids. Between the trimmed V and J ends, which lost 6 bases and 10 bases, there was a span of 21 bases. The germline gives CDR1 ENHRY, CDR2 SYGVKD. CDR3 sequence (DNA): TGTGCCATCAGGAGTGAGGAAGCAAGGATTGACTACACCTTC. Translated, it gives CAIRSEEARIDYTF.

The table lists this clonotype with many counts. The J gene is TRBJ2-3, the V gene TRBV13; maybe TRBD2 (5 bases). V dropped 5 bases and J dropped 3 bases, with 18 bases sitting between them. The V gene's germline CDR1 is PRHDT and CDR2 FYEKMQ (reference sequence). The CDR3 is made up of 16 amino acids. Written as DNA, the CDR3 is TGTGCCAGCAGCCCTAGCTTGGAGGACGATACAGATACGCAGTATTTT. Its protein is CASSPSLEDDTDTQYF.

This clonotype was detected many times. The genes are TRBV5-1 and TRBJ2-7; the D is unclear. The germline V and J ends were trimmed by 0 bases and 2 bases, with 9 bases remaining between them. CDR3 length: 14 amino acids. Germline CDR1 SGHRS, CDR2 YFSETQ. As DNA, the CDR3 is TGCGCCAGCAGCTTGGGGGCAGGACCCTACGAGCAGTACTTC. Translated, it gives CASSLGAGPYEQYF. The complete variable domain, with remaining parts taken from reference TRBV5-1 and TRBJ2-7, reads KAGVTQTPRYLIKTRGQQVTLSCSPISGHRSVSWYQQTPGQGLQFLFEYFSETQRNKGNFPGRFSGRQFSNSRSEMNVSTLELGDSALYLCASSLGAGPYEQYFGPGTRLTVT.

Concerning this clonotype itself: A much larger clone differs by one base, so this may be a read error. The chain uses TRBV9 and TRBJ2-7; 11 nucleotides agree with TRBD2. This CDR3 is built from 15 residues. Germline CDR1 is SGDLS and CDR2 is YYNGEE. V shed 3 bases, J shed 5 bases, and the junction held 7 bases outside the gene matches. The CDR3: CASSAGLAVTNEQYF. As DNA, the CDR3 is TGTGCCAGCAGCGCGGGACTAGCGGTGACCAACGAGCAGTACTTC.

This clonotype was counted many times. This rearrangement joins TRBV7-9 to TRBJ2-5, with D unresolved. The CDR3 length is 14 residues. V dropped 1 base and J dropped 0 bases, with 6 bases sitting between them. The V gene's germline CDR1 is SEHNR and CDR2 FQNEAQ (reference sequence). The CDR3 here is CASSLGDNQETQYF. CDR3 nucleotide sequence: TGTGCCAGCAGCTTAGGCGACAACCAAGAGACCCAGTACTTC.

For this clonotype: A clone one base away is much larger, so this may be a read error. This rearrangement joins TRBV5-6 to TRBJ2-7; a possible D gene is TRBD1 (6 bases). Germline V gene sequence: CDR1 SGHDT, CDR2 YYEEEE. The CDR3 covers 13 residues. Here the CDR3 DNA reads TGTGCCAACAGCTTGACAGGTTTCTACGAGCAGTACTTC. The encoded protein is CANSLTGFYEQYF.

There are many counts of this clonotype. The chain joins TRBV4-2 to TRBJ2-7; 11 positions match TRBD2. The germline V gene encodes CDR1 LGHNA and CDR2 YNFKEQ. The CDR3 length is 14 residues. The V and J ends lost 3 bases and 5 bases, in that order; junction bases with no gene match: 3. The DNA for the CDR3 is TGTGCCAGCAGCCATACTAGCGGGAGCGACGAGCAGTACTTC. Translating it yields CASSHTSGSDEQYF.

In this sample, this clonotype turned up many times. J is TRBJ2-3 and V is TRBV29-1, with TRBD1 matching over 7 bases. The CDR3 length is 14 residues. CDR1 is SQVTM and CDR2 is ANQGSEA in the germline V gene. V lost 3 bases and J lost 2; bases outside the gene matches: 5. CDR3 bases: TGCAGCGTTGACGGGACAGTCAACACAGATACGCAGTATTTT. It specifies CSVDGTVNTDTQYF.

The J gene is TRBJ2-5, the V gene TRBV6-2 or TRBV6-3, with D maybe TRBD2 (5 bases). The CDR3 is 13 amino acids. The germline gives CDR1 MNHEY, CDR2 SVGEGT. V dropped 5 bases and J dropped 5 bases, with 12 bases sitting between them. The DNA for the CDR3 is TGTGCCAGCAGTCAAGAGGAGGATGAGACCCAGTACTTC. Protein product: CASSQEEDETQYF.

The chain is built from TRBV30 and TRBJ1-4; a possible D gene is TRBD1 (5 bases). Germline loops: CDR1 GTSNPN, CDR2 SVGIG (reference sequence). Trimming pared 3 bases from V and 7 bases from J, leaving 12 bases between. This CDR3 spans 13 amino acids. CDR3 coding DNA: TGTGCCTGGAGCGGATATAGGGGTGAAAAACTGTTTTTT. Residues: CAWSGYRGEKLFF. The complete variable domain, with remaining parts taken from reference TRBV30 and TRBJ1-4, reads SQTIHQWPATLVQPVGSPLSLECTVEGTSNPNLYWYRQAAGRGLQLLFYSVGIGQISSEVPQNLSASRPQDRQFILSSKKLLLSDSGFYLCAWSGYRGEKLFFGSGTQLSVL.

The chain is built from TRBV10-3 and TRBJ1-1, with 10 nucleotides matching TRBD1. Germline V CDR1 and CDR2: ENHRY, SYGVKD. CDR3 length: 17 residues. Unmatched junction bases numbered 7, after V lost 0 bases and J lost 3 bases. The CDR3 region is CAISESLGQGLHTEAFF. CDR3 DNA sequence: TGTGCCATCAGTGAGTCGTTGGGACAGGGGTTGCACACTGAAGCTTTCTTT.

This clonotype was seen a few times. This chain joins TRBV19 and TRBJ2-1, with TRBD2 matching over 13 bases. The CDR3 has 17 residues. Germline values: CDR1 LNHDA, CDR2 SQIVND (reference sequence). Trimming at V came to 0 bases and at J to 8 bases, leaving 7 bases not matched to a gene. The CDR3: CASSIDWTSGSTDEQFF. CDR3 in DNA: TGTGCCAGTAGTATAGACTGGACTAGCGGGAGTACCGATGAGCAGTTCTTC.

The chain couples TRBV19 to TRBJ1-5; a possible D gene is TRBD1 (5 bases). The germline gives CDR1 LNHDA, CDR2 SQIVND (reference sequence). The length of the CDR3 is 15 residues. Trimming pared 0 bases from V and 3 bases from J, leaving 9 bases between. CDR3: CASSIDSGYNQPQHF. The CDR3, as DNA: TGTGCCAGTAGTATAGACTCAGGGTACAATCAGCCCCAGCATTTT.

This clonotype was detected ten times or more. V is TRBV12-5 and J is TRBJ2-4; the D is unclear. CDR3 length: 12 amino acids. CDR1 is LGHNT and CDR2 is FRNRAP in the germline V gene. V lost 1 base and J 6 bases, leaving 4 bases between the germline ends. The CDR3 sequence: CASGLASNIQYF. CDR3 nucleotide sequence: TGTGCTAGTGGTTTGGCCTCAAACATTCAGTACTTC.

J is TRBJ2-3 and V is TRBV20-1; 11 nucleotides align to TRBD2. This CDR3 is 16 amino acids long. Germline CDR1 and CDR2: DFQATT and SNEGSKA (reference sequence). V lost 0 bases, J lost 5 bases, and 7 bases stayed unmatched. CDR3 sequence: CSARDGSGGAKDTQYF. The CDR3 DNA reads TGCAGTGCTAGAGATGGTAGCGGGGGGGCCAAAGATACGCAGTATTTT.

Only one count was recorded for this clonotype. J is TRBJ2-1 and V is TRBV6-5; D is perhaps TRBD2 (5 bases). This CDR3 is built from 17 residues. Trimming pared 0 bases from V and 11 bases from J, leaving 23 bases between. The germline CDR1 and CDR2 sequences are MNHEY and SVGAGI. The CDR3 region has the DNA TGTGCCAGCAGTTACTCGAAAGCGGTGTGGAGTGAGAATAAGCAGTTCTTC. It yields the protein CASSYSKAVWSENKQFF.

Details on this clonotype: Its ends do not fully match the called genes, so a read error is possible. This chain uses TRBV6-5 with TRBJ2-5; D not certain. Germline V gene sequence: CDR1 MNHEY, CDR2 SVGAGI. This CDR3 spans 16 amino acids. CDR3 bases: TGTGCCAGCAGTTACTCCCGAATAGTAGAGCAAGAGGCCCAGTACTTC. Translation: CASSYSRIVEQEAQYF.

With regard to this clonotype: This may be a read error, as it is one base from a much larger clone. The genes are TRBV27 and TRBJ2-7; unclear D gene. Germline V gene sequence: CDR1 MNHEY, CDR2 SMNVEV (reference sequence). CDR3 length equals 14 residues. In DNA, the CDR3 is TGTACCAGCAGTTTATTTGAGAGCTCCTACGAGCAGTACTTC. Protein product: CTSSLFESSYEQYF.